The 13 T cell receptor beta chains presented below share a single source sample, sequenced in a study of cytomegalovirus exposure and HLA in healthy donors. PCR primers comprised 60 Vbeta and 13 Jbeta primers. The table came from immunoSEQ multiplex PCR; TCRdb's copy has only in-frame clones and leaves some out. The repertoire holds roughly 170,000 clones, with 77% as singletons. The specimen was PBMCs. The receptors originated from a woman aged 25 to 45 in good health and CMV-seropositive.

J is TRBJ2-6 and V is TRBV4-2; D is uncertain. V lost 0 bases, J lost 0 bases, and 9 bases lay in between. This CDR3 spans 17 amino acids. Germline lookup yields CDR1 LGHNA and CDR2 YNFKEQ. CDR3 residues: CASSQDGSSSGANVLTF. Here the CDR3 DNA reads TGTGCCAGCAGCCAAGATGGTAGCTCCTCTGGGGCCAACGTCCTGACTTTC.

This clone was seen only once. The chain joins TRBV6-4 to TRBJ2-2; the match to TRBD2 covers 8 bases. The CDR3 consists of 15 residues. V lost 4 bases and J lost 4; bases outside the gene matches: 5. The germline V gene encodes CDR1 MRHNA and CDR2 SNTAGT. Here the CDR3 reads CASSVLAGGTGELFF. DNA of the CDR3: TGTGCCAGCAGTGTATTGGCGGGGGGCACCGGGGAGCTGTTTTTT.

This chain connects TRBV28 to TRBJ2-7; weak D call: TRBD1 (6 bases). V lost 3 bases and J lost 0, with 12 bases in between. CDR3 length equals 15 residues. In germline, CDR1 is MDHEN, CDR2 SYDVKM. CDR3 sequence: CASSLQSDSSYEQYF. CDR3 DNA sequence: TGTGCCAGCAGTTTGCAATCGGACAGCTCCTACGAGCAGTACTTC.

The chain has TRBV7-2 and TRBJ2-7; D gene uncertain. The CDR3 contains 15 residues. Germline values: CDR1 SGHTA, CDR2 FQGNSA. V lost 0 bases to trimming and J lost 2 bases, with 11 bases between them. The CDR3 sequence is CASSLAPSRAYEQYF. For the CDR3, the DNA is TGTGCCAGCAGCTTAGCGCCTTCCCGGGCCTACGAGCAGTACTTC. Filled out from reference TRBV7-2 and TRBJ2-7, the complete variable domain reads GAGVSQSPSNKVTEKGKDVELRCDPISGHTALYWYRQSLGQGLEFLIYFQGNSAPDKSGLPSDRFSAERTGGSVSTLTIQRTQQEDSAVYLCASSLAPSRAYEQYFGPGTRLTVT.

The V gene is TRBV7-9, the J gene TRBJ2-7; tentative D call: TRBD2 (6 bases). Germline V gene lookup returns CDR1 SEHNR and CDR2 FQNEAQ (reference sequence). V was pared by 2 bases and J by 7 bases, with 21 bases between. The CDR3 runs to 16 residues. This CDR3 is CASSLSNAGFGTEQYF. In nucleotides, the CDR3 is TGTGCCAGCAGCTTATCAAATGCGGGATTCGGAACAGAGCAGTACTTC. The complete variable domain, with remaining parts taken from reference TRBV7-9 and TRBJ2-7, reads DTGVSQNPRHKITKRGQNVTFRCDPISEHNRLYWYRQTLGQGPEFLTYFQNEAQLEKSRLLSDRFSAERPKGSFSTLEIQRTEQGDSAMYLCASSLSNAGFGTEQYFGPGTRLTVT.

The chain is built from TRBV5-4 and TRBJ2-7; 7 bases line up with TRBD2. The CDR3 extends over 14 amino acids. The germline V gene has CDR1 SGHNT and CDR2 YYREEE (reference sequence). Trimming removed 4 bases from V and 1 base from J; junction bases left unmatched: 5. The CDR3 loop is CASSEGLQSYEQYF. The CDR3 DNA reads as TGTGCCAGCAGCGAGGGACTACAATCCTACGAGCAGTACTTC.

The V and J genes are TRBV5-1 and TRBJ2-1, with TRBD1 as a possible D gene (6 bases). Trimming pared 0 bases from V and 5 bases from J, leaving 12 bases between. Germline values: CDR1 SGHRS, CDR2 YFSETQ. The CDR3 length is 15 residues. CDR3 bases: TGCGCCAGCAGCTTGGAAGGGGGTCGGCACAATGAGCAGTTCTTC. The encoded protein is CASSLEGGRHNEQFF.

The chain couples TRBV5-1 to TRBJ2-3; no reliable D call. CDR1 is SGHRS and CDR2 is YFSETQ in the germline V gene. V gave up 1 base and J gave up 3 bases, with 9 bases separating them. The CDR3 covers 14 residues. CDR3 nucleotides: TGCGCCAGCAGCTTGCGAGGAGAGACAGATACGCAGTATTTT. It is translated as CASSLRGETDTQYF.

This clone was detected only once. This chain uses TRBV6-1 with TRBJ2-3, with a tentative D call TRBD2 (8 bases). The CDR3 contains 16 residues. In germline, CDR1 is MNHNS, CDR2 SASEGT. The ends were cut back, 2 bases at V and 7 bases at J, with 19 bases in the middle. The CDR3 spells CASSEREGARGNTQYF. CDR3 in DNA: TGTGCCAGCAGTGAACGGGAGGGGGCGCGGGGCAATACGCAGTATTTT.

CDR3 sequence reads: CASSLVRGQETQYF. CDR3 DNA: TGTGCCAGCAGCTTAGTCCGGGGACAAGAGACCCAGTACTTC. The chain links TRBV11-3 to TRBJ2-5, with TRBD2 as a possible D gene (5 bases). V lost 1 base and J 2 bases, leaving 8 bases between the germline ends. There are 14 residues in the CDR3. Germline V gives CDR1 SGHNT, CDR2 YENEEA.

This chain uses TRBV5-1 with TRBJ2-2; D may be TRBD1 (5 bases). Trimming removed 0 bases from V and 0 bases from J, with 9 bases in between. CDR3 length: 16 residues. Germline CDR1 is SGHRS and CDR2 is YFSETQ. CDR3 protein: CASSLGRQPNTGELFF. The DNA for the CDR3 is TGCGCCAGCAGCTTGGGGCGACAGCCGAACACCGGGGAGCTGTTTTTT.

The chain has TRBV18 and TRBJ2-6, with 11 positions matching TRBD1. Germline trimming cut 0 bases from V and 2 bases from J; bases unmatched to any gene: 3. The CDR3 covers 18 residues. Germline-derived CDR1 and CDR2 are KGHSH and LQKENI. The CDR3 loop is CASSPPGQGGAGANVLTF. Written as DNA, the CDR3 is TGTGCCAGCTCACCACCGGGACAGGGGGGTGCTGGGGCCAACGTCCTGACTTTC.

This clone occurred a few times. The V and J genes are TRBV30 and TRBJ2-5; a weak D match, TRBD2 (5 bases). The CDR3 is 13 residues long. V lost 0 bases, J lost 7 bases, and 12 bases lay in between. Germline V gene sequence: CDR1 GTSNPN, CDR2 SVGIG (reference sequence). The CDR3: CAWSVVGEGTQYF. The CDR3, as DNA: TGTGCCTGGAGTGTTGTCGGAGAGGGGACCCAGTACTTC.